The clone carrying this TCR beta chain was observed a few times. Its antigen is not identified. The sample belongs to a study of T-cell memory formation after mild COVID-19. Findings of the study overall: Memory cells collected pre-infection included some clones that later responded, suggesting cross-reactive memory joined. Proof of SARS-CoV-2 specificity was absent for the second-wave clones that crested on day 37. There was a balanced CD4/CD8 profile in clones contracting day 15 to 85, and later expanders leaned CD4+. Among contracting clones, CD4+ were mainly CM/EM and CD8+ enriched in EMRA.

The CDR3 has 13 residues. From germline, CDR1 is SGDLS and CDR2 YYNGEE. Trimming stripped 4 bases from V and 6 bases from J, with 14 bases between. TCRdb itself ran the 5' RACE reads through MiXCR, one entry per CDR3 protein. Among 310,000 or so distinct CDR3 sequences listed, about a sixth were seen once. The sequence came from a man aged 18 to 35 who had mild COVID-19 (a few samples of this study predate the infection). Cell type and time point are not known. V gene TRBV9 combines with J gene TRBJ2-7; tentatively, D is TRBD2 (5 bases). The sample was PBMCs or a T cell subset sorted from them (not recorded which). DNA of the CDR3: TGTGCCAGCAGCCTCAGAGCGGCTGGCGAGCAGTACTTC. This gives the protein CASSLRAAGEQYF.